A selection of T cell receptor beta chains follows, all from one sample in a study of cytomegalovirus exposure and HLA in healthy donors. The protocol was immunoSEQ multiplex PCR, while the TCRdb copy is restricted to in-frame clones and leaves out a portion. The sample shows some 220,000 clones, just under 85% of them seen only once. The specimen was PBMCs. The receptor set was obtained from a woman in her thirties or forties in good health and CMV-seronegative. Both conserved end residues are part of each CDR3. A D gene is named only where the DNA matches it firmly. Some rows have no size entry. The others give once, few or many, or a class for an expanded clone.

v_call: TRBV5-1
clone_size: .
d_call: .
j_call: TRBJ1-2
cdr3_nt: TGCGCCAGCAGCTTGGGCGCAGGGAAGGGCTACACCTTC
cdr3_aa: CASSLGAGKGYTF

v_call: TRBV7-2
clone_size: .
d_call: TRBD2
j_call: TRBJ2-5
cdr3_nt: TGTGCCAGCAGCTTAGCGCGGCCTAGCGGGGGGGGGACCCAGTACTTC
cdr3_aa: CASSLARPSGGGTQYF

v_call: TRBV28
clone_size: .
d_call: .
j_call: TRBJ1-2
cdr3_nt: TGTGCCAGCAGTCCCGTCGCGTGGTTCGCTCCCTTTAATGGCTACACCTTC
cdr3_aa: CASSPVAWFAPFNGYTF

v_call: TRBV28
clone_size: .
d_call: .
j_call: TRBJ1-2
cdr3_nt: TGTGCCACAACCCCCGAGGGCAGAGGCTACACCTTC
cdr3_aa: CATTPEGRGYTF

v_call: TRBV9
clone_size: .
d_call: TRBD2
j_call: TRBJ2-3
cdr3_nt: TGTGCCAGCAGCGTAGTAGCGGGGAAAGCAGATACGCAGTATTTT
cdr3_aa: CASSVVAGKADTQYF

v_call: TRBV9
clone_size: .
d_call: TRBD1
j_call: TRBJ1-6
cdr3_nt: TGTGCCAGCAGCGTCGTGACAGGGAGTAATTCACCCCTCCACTTT
cdr3_aa: CASSVVTGSNSPLHF

v_call: TRBV4-1
clone_size: .
d_call: TRBD2
j_call: TRBJ2-1
cdr3_nt: TGCGCCAGCAGCCAAGTGGCGGGGGGCCTAAATGAGCAGTTCTTC
cdr3_aa: CASSQVAGGLNEQFF

v_call: TRBV18
clone_size: .
d_call: TRBD1
j_call: TRBJ1-5
cdr3_nt: TGTGCCAGCTCACGCGGACAGGGGGGAGGGGAATATAGCAATCAGCCCCAGCATTTT
cdr3_aa: CASSRGQGGGEYSNQPQHF

v_call: TRBV11-2
clone_size: few
d_call: .
j_call: TRBJ1-2
cdr3_nt: TGTGCCAGCAGCCCGTACAGGTCCAATGAGGGCTACACCTTC
cdr3_aa: CASSPYRSNEGYTF

v_call: TRBV28
clone_size: few
d_call: TRBD1
j_call: TRBJ2-3
cdr3_nt: TGTGCCAGCAGTTTAGGATCTCCCCAGGACAGGGAGTTATTGGATACGCAGTATTTT
cdr3_aa: CASSLGSPQDRELLDTQYF

v_call: TRBV13
clone_size: .
d_call: TRBD2
j_call: TRBJ2-7
cdr3_nt: TGTGCCAGCAGCTTCGGGGGGGGGTTCTCACGCTACGAGCAGTACTTC
cdr3_aa: CASSFGGGFSRYEQYF

v_call: TRBV18
clone_size: few
d_call: .
j_call: TRBJ2-7
cdr3_nt: TGTGCCAGCTCACCGGGCGGCACGGAGGGCGGGTACGAGCAGTACTTC
cdr3_aa: CASSPGGTEGGYEQYF

v_call: TRBV6-6
clone_size: .
d_call: .
j_call: TRBJ1-2
cdr3_nt: TGTGCCAGCAGAGACAAGCAGGAACATGGCTACACCTTC
cdr3_aa: CASRDKQEHGYTF

v_call: TRBV9
clone_size: .
d_call: TRBD2
j_call: TRBJ2-3
cdr3_nt: TGTGCCAGCAGCACGGGACTAGCCCACACAGATACGCAGTATTTT
cdr3_aa: CASSTGLAHTDTQYF

v_call: TRBV30
clone_size: .
d_call: TRBD1
j_call: TRBJ1-2
cdr3_nt: TGTGCCTGGAGTATTACAGGGGCAATACGGGGCTACACCTTC
cdr3_aa: CAWSITGAIRGYTF

v_call: TRBV2
clone_size: .
d_call: TRBD1
j_call: TRBJ1-1
cdr3_nt: TGTGCCAGCAGTGACGACAGGGGTGGAGGTATCACTGAAGCTTTCTTT
cdr3_aa: CASSDDRGGGITEAFF

v_call: TRBV11-3
clone_size: .
d_call: TRBD1
j_call: TRBJ1-2
cdr3_nt: TGTGCCAGCAGCTTAGGTGGTGGGGACAGGCCCTATGGCTACACCTTC
cdr3_aa: CASSLGGGDRPYGYTF

v_call: TRBV5-1
clone_size: few
d_call: .
j_call: TRBJ2-5
cdr3_nt: TGCGCCAGCAGCTTTCAGGGCCCTCAAGAGACCCAGTACTTC
cdr3_aa: CASSFQGPQETQYF

v_call: TRBV4-3
clone_size: .
d_call: .
j_call: TRBJ1-1
cdr3_nt: TGCGCCAGCAGCCAAGACCCCCGCGGGCCGAACACTGAAGCTTTCTTT
cdr3_aa: CASSQDPRGPNTEAFF

v_call: TRBV4-2
clone_size: many
d_call: .
j_call: TRBJ1-1
cdr3_nt: TGTGCCAGCAGCCCGAGCACTCTACCCACAGGGCACACTGAAGCTTTCTTT
cdr3_aa: CASSPSTLPTGHTEAFF

v_call: TRBV7-9
clone_size: .
d_call: TRBD1
j_call: TRBJ1-2
cdr3_nt: TGTGCCAGCAGCAAACGAACAGGGGTTGATGGCTACACCTTC
cdr3_aa: CASSKRTGVDGYTF

v_call: TRBV29-1
clone_size: .
d_call: .
j_call: TRBJ1-3
cdr3_nt: TGCAGCGTTCAGAGGACCAGTTTCGGGGATGGAAACACCATATATTTT
cdr3_aa: CSVQRTSFGDGNTIYF

v_call: TRBV4-3
clone_size: .
d_call: .
j_call: TRBJ1-6
cdr3_nt: TGCGCCAGCAGCCAACAAGACAGTTTAAGCTCCTATAATTCACCCCTCCACTTT
cdr3_aa: CASSQQDSLSSYNSPLHF

v_call: TRBV7-2
clone_size: few
d_call: TRBD1
j_call: TRBJ1-5
cdr3_nt: TGTGCCAGCAGCTCCCGACGCCGGACAGGGAGGGGCAATCAGCCCCAGCATTTT
cdr3_aa: CASSSRRRTGRGNQPQHF

v_call: TRBV4-2
clone_size: few
d_call: TRBD1
j_call: TRBJ1-2
cdr3_nt: TGTGCCAGCAGCCAACAAGACAGGGGGCTCTATGGCTACACCTTC
cdr3_aa: CASSQQDRGLYGYTF

v_call: TRBV19
clone_size: .
d_call: TRBD1
j_call: TRBJ1-1
cdr3_nt: TGTGCCAGTAGTCCAGGACAGGGAGGTTACACTGAAGCTTTCTTT
cdr3_aa: CASSPGQGGYTEAFF

v_call: TRBV30
clone_size: .
d_call: .
j_call: TRBJ2-7
cdr3_nt: TGTGCCTGGAGTGTAAAAAGGGGCAACAGGGCCGGTGAGCAGTACTTC
cdr3_aa: CAWSVKRGNRAGEQYF

v_call: TRBV5-8
clone_size: .
d_call: TRBD1
j_call: TRBJ2-6
cdr3_nt: TGTGCCAGCAGCTCCGGACAGGGTACTGGGGCCAACGTCCTGACTTTC
cdr3_aa: CASSSGQGTGANVLTF

v_call: TRBV11-3
clone_size: .
d_call: .
j_call: TRBJ2-7
cdr3_nt: TGTGCCAGCAGCTTAGATAGGAGCTACGAGCAGTACTTC
cdr3_aa: CASSLDRSYEQYF

v_call: TRBV28
clone_size: .
d_call: TRBD2
j_call: TRBJ2-7
cdr3_nt: TGTGCCAGCAGTGGACCTAGCGGGGCTACGTACGAGCAGTACTTC
cdr3_aa: CASSGPSGATYEQYF

v_call: TRBV5-1
clone_size: once
d_call: TRBD1
j_call: TRBJ2-5
cdr3_nt: TGCGCCAGCAGCTTGGGGGGGACAGGCCAAGAGACCCAGTACTTC
cdr3_aa: CASSLGGTGQETQYF

v_call: TRBV5-5
clone_size: .
d_call: TRBD2
j_call: TRBJ2-5
cdr3_nt: TGTGCCAGCAGCAGGGAGCGGGGATCTGGGGGACTAGAGACCCAGTACTTC
cdr3_aa: CASSRERGSGGLETQYF

v_call: TRBV5-1
clone_size: .
d_call: TRBD2
j_call: TRBJ2-5
cdr3_nt: TGCGCCAGCAGCTCGACTAGCGATGGGGAAACCCAGTACTTC
cdr3_aa: CASSSTSDGETQYF

v_call: TRBV11-2
clone_size: .
d_call: .
j_call: TRBJ2-7
cdr3_nt: TGTGCCAGCAGCTTACCCCACTACGAGCAGTACTTC
cdr3_aa: CASSLPHYEQYF

v_call: TRBV18
clone_size: .
d_call: TRBD1
j_call: TRBJ1-5
cdr3_nt: TGTGCCAGCTCACCACCACAGGGGGCGCGGACTCAGCCCCAGCATTTT
cdr3_aa: CASSPPQGARTQPQHF

v_call: TRBV27
clone_size: .
d_call: .
j_call: TRBJ2-7
cdr3_nt: TGTGCCAGCAGTTTTCCAGGCAAAACCTACGAGCAGTACTTC
cdr3_aa: CASSFPGKTYEQYF

v_call: TRBV19
clone_size: .
d_call: .
j_call: TRBJ2-7
cdr3_nt: TGTGCCAGTTCCCGGGACACCTCCTACGAGCAGTACTTC
cdr3_aa: CASSRDTSYEQYF

v_call: TRBV30
clone_size: .
d_call: .
j_call: TRBJ1-3
cdr3_nt: TGTGCCTGGACAGGCGTGATCTCTGGAAACACCATATATTTT
cdr3_aa: CAWTGVISGNTIYF

v_call: TRBV5-4
clone_size: .
d_call: .
j_call: TRBJ1-2
cdr3_nt: TGTGCCAGCAGCTTGCTCCGGGACAAAATCAACTATGGCTACACCTTC
cdr3_aa: CASSLLRDKINYGYTF

v_call: TRBV5-5
clone_size: few
d_call: .
j_call: TRBJ1-6
cdr3_nt: TGTGCCAGCAGACAAACGGGGGGTAATTCACCCCTCCACTTT
cdr3_aa: CASRQTGGNSPLHF

v_call: TRBV5-4
clone_size: .
d_call: TRBD2
j_call: TRBJ2-2
cdr3_nt: TGTGCCAGCAGCTTGGGTAGCGGGGGGATCACCGGGGAGCTGTTTTTT
cdr3_aa: CASSLGSGGITGELFF

v_call: TRBV4-3
clone_size: .
d_call: TRBD1
j_call: TRBJ1-1
cdr3_nt: TGCGCCAGCAGCCATTTCCCGGACAGGGGGGACGCTGAAGCTTTCTTT
cdr3_aa: CASSHFPDRGDAEAFF

v_call: TRBV28
clone_size: .
d_call: .
j_call: TRBJ2-2
cdr3_nt: TGTGCCAGCAGTTTCGGTTTTTGGCTAGCGAACACCGGGGAGCTGTTTTTT
cdr3_aa: CASSFGFWLANTGELFF

v_call: TRBV5-6
clone_size: .
d_call: TRBD2
j_call: TRBJ2-7
cdr3_nt: TGTGCCAGCAGCTTGGGTTTAGCGGGGAACTACGAGCAGTACTTC
cdr3_aa: CASSLGLAGNYEQYF

v_call: TRBV9
clone_size: once
d_call: .
j_call: TRBJ2-2
cdr3_nt: TGTGCCAGCAGCGAGGCGGGCAATACGAACACCGGGGAGCTGTTTTTT
cdr3_aa: CASSEAGNTNTGELFF

v_call: TRBV5-8
clone_size: .
d_call: .
j_call: TRBJ2-7
cdr3_nt: TGTGCCAGCAGCTCCTGGGTAGCGGACGAGCAGTACTTC
cdr3_aa: CASSSWVADEQYF

v_call: TRBV11-2
clone_size: once
d_call: TRBD1
j_call: TRBJ1-2
cdr3_nt: TGTGCCAGCAGCTTAGGGACAGGGATTGATGGCTACACCTTC
cdr3_aa: CASSLGTGIDGYTF

v_call: TRBV7-9
clone_size: .
d_call: .
j_call: TRBJ1-1
cdr3_nt: TGTGCCTTAAAGGACAGCAACACTGAAGCTTTCTTT
cdr3_aa: CALKDSNTEAFF

v_call: TRBV15
clone_size: once
d_call: TRBD1
j_call: TRBJ2-7
cdr3_nt: TGTGCCACCAGCGGCCTTAATGAGGGGGCTTCCTACGAGCAGTACTTC
cdr3_aa: CATSGLNEGASYEQYF

v_call: TRBV7-7
clone_size: once
d_call: .
j_call: TRBJ2-2
cdr3_nt: TGTGCTAGCAGCTTACACAGGGACCTGGGGAGCAGGGTGGTAAACACCGGGGAGCTGTTTTTT
cdr3_aa: CASSLHRDLGSRVVNTGELFF

v_call: TRBV7-9
clone_size: .
d_call: TRBD1
j_call: TRBJ2-7
cdr3_nt: TGTGCCAGCAGCACGGGGACAGGGGCTTTTTCGTACTTC
cdr3_aa: CASSTGTGAFSYF

v_call: TRBV7-9
clone_size: few
d_call: .
j_call: TRBJ1-1
cdr3_nt: TGTGCCAGCAGCGGTTACAAAGACACTGAAGCTTTCTTT
cdr3_aa: CASSGYKDTEAFF

v_call: TRBV4-1
clone_size: once
d_call: TRBD2
j_call: TRBJ2-7
cdr3_nt: TGCGCCAGCAGCCAGGAACTAGCGCATGATTACGAGCAGTACTTC
cdr3_aa: CASSQELAHDYEQYF

v_call: TRBV2
clone_size: .
d_call: TRBD2
j_call: TRBJ2-5
cdr3_nt: TGTGCCAGCAATCGGGGGGAAGAGACCCAGTACTTC
cdr3_aa: CASNRGEETQYF

v_call: TRBV6-5
clone_size: .
d_call: .
j_call: TRBJ1-2
cdr3_nt: TGTGCCAGCAGTTACAGGGGTTTCTATGGCTACACCTTC
cdr3_aa: CASSYRGFYGYTF